This T cell receptor beta chain was sequenced in a study of low-dose radiotherapy and immunotherapy resistance in tumors. Study information: Treatment of Cohort 2 consisted of 1 Gy per fraction every two weeks, amounting to 13 Gy over 26 weeks. On an every-two-weeks schedule, patients received intravenous nivolumab 240 mg, along with ipilimumab 1 mg/kg every six weeks. Patients were on oral aspirin 300 mg taken daily for four cycles from cycle 1 day 1.

This CDR3 is 12 amino acids long. With V trimmed by 5 bases and J by 7 bases, 5 bases remained unmatched. Germline CDR1 reads LGHNA; CDR2 reads YNFKEQ. This clonotype has only a few counts. With a far larger clone one base away, a read error is the likely cause. Time point given: after trial treatment. Regarding treatment: LDRT plus nivolumab, ipilimumab, low-dose cyclophosphamide and aspirin (RACIN trial). Enrollment required an advanced solid tumor negative for tumor-infiltrating lymphocytes. Priming of first-strand cDNA relied on TRAV- and TRBV-specific primers (covering alpha and beta chains). A roughly 22-cycle PCR with a constant-region primer and V-primer adapter amplified TCRs. TCRdb re-called the reads with MiXCR, one entry per CDR3 protein. This table holds about 60,000 distinct CDR3 sequences, 20% to 25% found once.

The gene calls are TRBV4-2 and TRBJ2-7; 7 bases align to TRBD2. Specimen: PBMCs, collected after low-dose radiotherapy plus immunotherapy. The sequence came from a male donor with prostate cancer. The CDR3 sequence: CASSMTSNEQYF. The CDR3 nucleotides read TGTGCCAGCAGCATGACTAGCAATGAGCAGTACTTC.